One sample yielded the 10 T cell receptor beta chains listed below, sequenced in a study of somatic mutations in cytotoxic T cells in rheumatoid arthritis (dated by TCRdb to 2015 to 2018). Library construction relied on the immunoSEQ multiplex PCR assay. Held by TCRdb, this immuneACCESS table contains in-frame sequences only and omits some clones. Under half of the omission traces to an unresolved V gene where checked; the cause of the rest is unknown. Recorded for this sample are over 15,000 clones; approximately 78% of them occurred a single time. Roughly an eighth of the sample is held by the ten biggest clonotypes. Material for sequencing was CD8+ T cells sorted from blood. These receptors were obtained from an adult with rheumatoid arthritis.

V gene TRBV21-1 combines with J gene TRBJ1-2; TRBD1, the table's D call, was not compared with the DNA. TRBV21-1 is deemed a pseudogene. The CDR3 is 19 amino acids. The CDR3 DNA is TGTGCCAGCAGCAAAGAGCCCCAGTGGGCCGAGACATCGCCCTATGGCTACACCTTC. Amino acid sequence: CASSKEPQWAETSPYGYTF.

The V gene is TRBV28, the J gene TRBJ2-3, with TRBD2 matching over 9 bases. With V trimmed by 8 bases and J by 3 bases, 6 bases remained unmatched. CDR3 size: 14 residues. Germline CDR1 reads MDHEN; CDR2 reads SYDVKM. The CDR3 nucleotides read TGTGCCAGCGCGGGGGGGGGTAGGACAGATACGCAGTATTTT. It encodes CASAGGGRTDTQYF. Full variable domain (remainder filled in from reference TRBV28 and TRBJ2-3): DVKVTQSSRYLVKRTGEKVFLECVQDMDHENMFWYRQDPGLGLRLIYFSYDVKMKEKGDIPEGYSVSREKKERFSLILESASTNQTSMYLCASAGGGRTDTQYFGPGTRLTVL.

The V call is TRBV11-3, the J call TRBJ2-7; no clear D gene. Deletions cut 1 base from V and 4 bases from J, with 5 bases between. CDR1 is SGHNT, CDR2 YENEEA, per germline. The length of the CDR3 is 12 residues. The CDR3, as DNA: TGTGCCAGCAGCTTAGGTGATTACGAGCAGTACTTC. It specifies CASSLGDYEQYF.

The chain recombines TRBV11-3 with TRBJ2-7; TRBD2 matches at 8 bases. The CDR3 spans 16 residues. Trimming removed 5 bases from V and 1 base from J; junction bases left unmatched: 10. Germline V gene data show CDR1 as SGHNT and CDR2 as YENEEA. The CDR3 DNA reads as TGTGCCAGCAGCCTAGGTCAGGCTAGCGGGTCCTACGAGCAGTACTTC. It is translated as CASSLGQASGSYEQYF.

The chain combines TRBV14 with TRBJ2-7; 8 nucleotides agree with TRBD2. The germline gives CDR1 SGHDN, CDR2 FVKESK. The junction had 2 bases not matched to a gene; V was cut back by 2 bases and J by 2 bases. The CDR3 covers 14 residues. The CDR3 DNA reads TGTGCCAGCAGCCAAATCGGGAGGGCCTACGAGCAGTACTTC. Protein sequence: CASSQIGRAYEQYF.

This chain joins TRBV11-2 and TRBJ1-1; D is unclear. This CDR3 is 12 amino acids long. The germline V gene encodes CDR1 SGHAT and CDR2 FQNNGV. The germline V and J ends were trimmed by 5 bases and 7 bases, with 11 bases remaining between them. CDR3 nucleotides: TGTGCCAGCAGCACCCGGACGGGTGAAGCTTTCTTT. Protein sequence: CASSTRTGEAFF.

The chain uses TRBV7-9 and TRBJ2-1; no clear D gene. V lost 7 bases to trimming and J lost 8 bases, with 18 bases between them. This CDR3 has 14 residues. Looked up from germline, CDR1 is SEHNR and CDR2 is FQNEAQ (reference sequence). CDR3 in amino acids: CASKGSGRFYEQFF. The CDR3 coding sequence is TGTGCCAGCAAAGGATCCGGCCGTTTCTATGAGCAGTTCTTC.

The chain carries TRBV5-1 and TRBJ2-2; no reliable D call. The V end was cut by 5 bases, the J end by 5 bases, with 4 bases between. CDR3 length: 11 amino acids. CDR1 is SGHRS and CDR2 is YFSETQ in the germline V gene. Here the CDR3 reads CASSVTGELFF. In DNA, the CDR3 is TGCGCCAGCAGTGTGACCGGGGAGCTGTTTTTT.

The chain links TRBV6-6 to TRBJ1-2; D is ambiguous. V was trimmed by 7 bases and J by 4 bases, leaving 19 bases between them. This CDR3 is 15 amino acids long. From germline, CDR1 is MNHNY and CDR2 SVGAGI (reference sequence). For the CDR3, the DNA is TGTGCCAGCACCAGACCCGACACGTCCTCCTATGGCTACACCTTC. Translated: CASTRPDTSSYGYTF.

V and J are TRBV4-1 and TRBJ1-1; D is undetermined. There are 18 residues in the CDR3. Per germline, CDR1 MGHRA and CDR2 YSYEKL. Trimming took off 1 base at V and 0 bases at J, with 18 bases between the two ends. In nucleotides, the CDR3 is TGCGCCAGCAGCCAAGTAGTGAGGTGGTGGCAGATGAACACTGAAGCTTTCTTT. It specifies CASSQVVRWWQMNTEAFF.